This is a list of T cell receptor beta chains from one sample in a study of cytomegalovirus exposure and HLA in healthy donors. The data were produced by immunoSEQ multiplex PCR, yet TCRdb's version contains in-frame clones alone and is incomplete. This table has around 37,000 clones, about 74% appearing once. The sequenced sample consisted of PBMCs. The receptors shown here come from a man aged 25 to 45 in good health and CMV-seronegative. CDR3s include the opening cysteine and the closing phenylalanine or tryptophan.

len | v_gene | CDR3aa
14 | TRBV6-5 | CASSYSGTGWEQYF
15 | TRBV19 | CASSIRGEFPETQYF
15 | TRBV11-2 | CASSTQGVSGTEAFF
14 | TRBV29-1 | CSVEEMRKNYGYTF
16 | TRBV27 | CASSLSGSGLYYGYTF
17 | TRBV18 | CASSPPSRMQGGNEQFF
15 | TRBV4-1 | CASSPHPGIGYGYTF
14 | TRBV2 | CASSEAGTGREQYF
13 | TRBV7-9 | CASTPEANTEAFF
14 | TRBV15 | CATSSTGGLNEQYF
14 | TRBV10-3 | CAISELGQGSEAFF
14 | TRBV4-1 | CASSQVGQNTEAFF
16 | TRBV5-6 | CASSFEASGVMGEQYF
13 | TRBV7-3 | CASSFDRESEAFF
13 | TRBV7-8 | CASSPGLFNEQFF
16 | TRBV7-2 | CASSPSATAGWHEQFF
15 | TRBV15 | CATSRTADSGNTIYF
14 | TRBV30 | CAWSTGSGANVLTF
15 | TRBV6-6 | CASSYLQGTLGAQYF
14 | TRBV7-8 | CASSSGTGPYEQYF
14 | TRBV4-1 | CASRQSGGTGELFF
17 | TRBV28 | CASSWGVAGTGANVLTF
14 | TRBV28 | CASAWTGARTEAFF
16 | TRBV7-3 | CASSSQSGTLSNEQFF
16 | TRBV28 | CASSLTTSGRNNEQFF
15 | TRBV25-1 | CASSQGQGRPETQYF
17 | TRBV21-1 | CASSTPGGRATYNEQFF
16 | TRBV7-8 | CASSYRTGGPSDEQFF
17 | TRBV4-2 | CASSQESQDLSDYEQYF
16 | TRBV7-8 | CASSRNREKTFYEQYF
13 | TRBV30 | CAWSVREGNEQFF
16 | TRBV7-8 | CASSFGAGGKNTEAFF
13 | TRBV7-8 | CASSPVAAPEAFF
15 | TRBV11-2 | CASSSSGTLNTEAFF
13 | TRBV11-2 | CASSWTGSDTQYF
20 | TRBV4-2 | CASSQDSNWASGGNTGELFF
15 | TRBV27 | CASKTGGARTDTQYF
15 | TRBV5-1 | CASKGGGEGNTEAFF
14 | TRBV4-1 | CASSQVGQGGGYTF
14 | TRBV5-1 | CASSRSGTPYEQYF
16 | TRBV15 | CATSKAGTSSLETQYF
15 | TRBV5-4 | CASSPPPGQGYGYTF
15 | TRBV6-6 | CASSYLGQGDEKLFF
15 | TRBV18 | CASSSGTSGMGEQFF
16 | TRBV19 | CASSTGTSGIAYEQYF
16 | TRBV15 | CATSNRQGSNTGELFF
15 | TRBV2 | CASSERTSGQETQYF
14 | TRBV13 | CASSSSMARRSQFF
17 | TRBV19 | CASRGGPTSGGNNEQFF
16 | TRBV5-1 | CASSLAISSGSNEQFF
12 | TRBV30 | CAWSSTRDTQYF
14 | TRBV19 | CASSGVGTSVEQYF
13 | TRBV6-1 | CASSQGMNTEAFF
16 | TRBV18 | CASSPLVAGETYEQYF
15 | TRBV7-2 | CASSLSQGESSPLHF